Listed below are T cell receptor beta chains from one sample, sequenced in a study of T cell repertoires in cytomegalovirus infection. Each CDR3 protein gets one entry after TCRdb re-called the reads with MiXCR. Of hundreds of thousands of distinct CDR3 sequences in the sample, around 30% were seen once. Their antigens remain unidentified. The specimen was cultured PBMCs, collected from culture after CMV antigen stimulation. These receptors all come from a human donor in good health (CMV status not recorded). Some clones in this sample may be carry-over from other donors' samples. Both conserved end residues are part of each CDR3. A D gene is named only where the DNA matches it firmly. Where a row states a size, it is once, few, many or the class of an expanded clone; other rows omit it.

cdr3_nt: TGTGCCAGCAGTGAAGCGCGGGCAGGGGGGCCCTTTAGAGAGACCCAGTACTTC
cdr3_aa: CASSEARAGGPFRETQYF
j_call: TRBJ2-5
v_call: TRBV2
clone_size: -
d_call: -

cdr3_nt: TGTGCCAGCAGCCGGGAGGAATCTGGAAACACCATATATTTT
cdr3_aa: CASSREESGNTIYF
j_call: TRBJ1-3
v_call: TRBV7-2
clone_size: -
d_call: -

cdr3_nt: TGTGCCAGCAGCCTAAACCCGACAGGGGGACAAGAGACCCAGTACTTC
cdr3_aa: CASSLNPTGGQETQYF
j_call: TRBJ2-5
v_call: TRBV11-1
clone_size: few
d_call: TRBD1

cdr3_nt: TGTGCCAGCAGTAGGGGACTAGCCTCTGGCTACAATGAGCAGTTCTTC
cdr3_aa: CASSRGLASGYNEQFF
j_call: TRBJ2-1
v_call: TRBV27
clone_size: -
d_call: TRBD2

cdr3_nt: TGTGCCACTCCGAAGACAGGGAGCGCAGATACGCAGTATTTT
cdr3_aa: CATPKTGSADTQYF
j_call: TRBJ2-3
v_call: TRBV19
clone_size: few
d_call: TRBD1

cdr3_nt: TGTGCCAGCAGAAATCGGGGACAACCCAGGTCACCCCTCCACTTT
cdr3_aa: CASRNRGQPRSPLHF
j_call: TRBJ1-6
v_call: TRBV6-1
clone_size: -
d_call: -

cdr3_nt: TGCGCCAGCAGCCAAGTCCCGACGACAGTTAACTATGGCTACACCTTC
cdr3_aa: CASSQVPTTVNYGYTF
j_call: TRBJ1-2
v_call: TRBV4-1
clone_size: few
d_call: -

cdr3_nt: TGCAGCGTTGATGGCAGGGAGTATAGCAATCAGCCCCAGCATTTT
cdr3_aa: CSVDGREYSNQPQHF
j_call: TRBJ1-5
v_call: TRBV29-1
clone_size: once
d_call: -

cdr3_nt: TGTGCCAGCAGCCGTTACAGGGAGGAGCAGTACTTC
cdr3_aa: CASSRYREEQYF
j_call: TRBJ2-7
v_call: TRBV12-3/TRBV12-4
clone_size: -
d_call: -

cdr3_nt: TGTGCCAGCAGTGAAGGGGGGGGACAAGAGACCCAGTACTTC
cdr3_aa: CASSEGGGQETQYF
j_call: TRBJ2-5
v_call: TRBV6-1
clone_size: few
d_call: TRBD2

cdr3_nt: TGTGCCAGCAGCGGGGACAGCGGCGAGCAGTACTTC
cdr3_aa: CASSGDSGEQYF
j_call: TRBJ2-7
v_call: TRBV2
clone_size: -
d_call: TRBD1

cdr3_nt: TGTGCCAGCAGCTTAGCAGGGACGAACACTGAAGCTTTCTTT
cdr3_aa: CASSLAGTNTEAFF
j_call: TRBJ1-1
v_call: TRBV7-2
clone_size: many
d_call: -

cdr3_nt: TGCGGTACCGGCCGAGGCGGGGGCACTGAAGCTTTCTTT
cdr3_aa: CGTGRGGGTEAFF
j_call: TRBJ1-1
v_call: TRBV20-1
clone_size: few
d_call: -

cdr3_nt: TGTGCCAGCACCTATGGCGGAGCGGGAGGATCAAATACGCAGTATTTT
cdr3_aa: CASTYGGAGGSNTQYF
j_call: TRBJ2-3
v_call: TRBV6-5
clone_size: -
d_call: TRBD2

cdr3_nt: TGTGCCAGCAACAACTGGGTAGCGGGAGGCAATGAGCAGTTCTTC
cdr3_aa: CASNNWVAGGNEQFF
j_call: TRBJ2-1
v_call: TRBV6-2/TRBV6-3
clone_size: few
d_call: TRBD2

cdr3_nt: TGCGCCAGCTCAGGGTCCGATTTTAGCAATCAGCCCCAGCATTTT
cdr3_aa: CASSGSDFSNQPQHF
j_call: TRBJ1-5
v_call: TRBV4-1
clone_size: few
d_call: -

cdr3_nt: TGTGCCAGCAGCGTAGTGTCTAGCTCTCGGTCTGAGCAGTTCTTC
cdr3_aa: CASSVVSSSRSEQFF
j_call: TRBJ2-1
v_call: TRBV9
clone_size: -
d_call: -

cdr3_nt: TGCGCCAGCAGTGCGCAAGCAAACACTGAAGCTTTCTTT
cdr3_aa: CASSAQANTEAFF
j_call: TRBJ1-1
v_call: TRBV10-2
clone_size: few
d_call: -